Each of the 13 T cell receptor beta chains below was sequenced from the same sample in a study of T cells in Graves' hyperthyroidism and ophthalmopathy. Amplified TCR beta CDR3 regions derived from RNA transcripts. When the TCR CDR3 underwent first-round RT-PCR, the HTBI primer set was used. From the multiplex PCR reads, TCRdb called clonotypes with MiXCR, one entry per CDR3 protein. The sample consists of over 150,000 distinct CDR3 sequences, about 15% of them appearing once. The sample consisted of blood. The receptors stem from a woman between 45 and 60 years old with Graves' hyperthyroidism.

V is TRBV9 and J is TRBJ1-4; D may be TRBD1 (5 bases). This CDR3 has 13 residues. Germline V gene lookup returns CDR1 SGDLS and CDR2 YYNGEE. V was pared by 5 bases and J by 11 bases, with 16 bases between. The CDR3 region has the DNA TGTGCCAGCAGACCAACCTCGGGGGGGAAACTGTTTTTT. Translation: CASRPTSGGKLFF.

This clonotype was seen repeatedly, ten times or more. The genes are TRBV10-1 and TRBJ2-1; D is perhaps TRBD2 (7 bases). The germline CDR1 and CDR2 sequences are WNHNN and SYGVQD (reference sequence). V was cut by 4 bases and J by 6 bases, with 22 bases left in between. CDR3 length equals 17 residues. CDR3 loop: CASSGVGGGGLGNEQFF. The CDR3 DNA reads as TGCGCCAGCAGTGGTGTCGGAGGGGGAGGGCTGGGCAATGAGCAGTTCTTC.

This clonotype was detected ten times or more. V and J are TRBV30 and TRBJ2-1; D is unclear. This CDR3 spans 12 amino acids. In germline, CDR1 is GTSNPN, CDR2 SVGIG (reference sequence). The V end was cut by 2 bases, the J end by 1 base, with 3 bases between. The CDR3 spells CAWSRSYNEQFF. The CDR3 bases are TGTGCCTGGAGTAGGTCCTACAATGAGCAGTTCTTC.

V is TRBV11-2 and J is TRBJ1-5; D is uncertain. V lost 1 base and J 0 bases, leaving 10 bases between the germline ends. The CDR3 contains 16 residues. The germline gives CDR1 SGHAT, CDR2 FQNNGV. The CDR3 is CASSLGGGYSNQPQHF. CDR3 bases: TGTGCCAGCAGCTTAGGAGGAGGATATAGCAATCAGCCCCAGCATTTT.

V is TRBV7-2 and J is TRBJ1-4, with TRBD1 matching over 8 bases. After removal of 5 bases from V and 7 bases from J, the junction contained 6 bases not matched to a gene. There are 14 residues in the CDR3. CDR1 is SGHTA and CDR2 is FQGNSA in the germline V gene. The DNA of the CDR3 is TGTGCCAGCAGCGCATCAGGGGGCTCTGAAAAACTGTTTTTT. Protein product: CASSASGGSEKLFF.

This clonotype was seen ten or more times. CDR3 loop: CSARGVGLSPDTQYF. The CDR3 nucleotides read TGCAGTGCTAGAGGTGTAGGGTTGAGTCCAGATACGCAGTATTTT. The gene calls are TRBV20-1 and TRBJ2-3; D uncertain. Germline V gene data show CDR1 as DFQATT and CDR2 as SNEGSKA (reference sequence). CDR3 length: 15 amino acids. V lost 1 base to trimming and J lost 4 bases, with 15 bases between them.

This clonotype was seen many times. The rearrangement uses TRBV11-2 and TRBJ1-2; 10 bases are shared with TRBD1. Looked up from germline, CDR1 is SGHAT and CDR2 is FQNNGV. The V and J ends lost 5 bases and 3 bases, in that order; junction bases with no gene match: 6. The CDR3 covers 15 residues. The CDR3 sequence is CASSMTGGLDYGYTF. CDR3 bases: TGTGCCAGCAGCATGACAGGGGGCCTGGACTATGGCTACACCTTC.

This clonotype showed up many times. V usage is TRBV19 and J usage is TRBJ1-5; D not resolved. Trimming stripped 6 bases from V and 1 base from J, with 7 bases between. The CDR3 has 13 amino acids. CDR1 is LNHDA, CDR2 SQIVND, per germline (reference sequence). CDR3 residues: CASRKFSNQPQHF. CDR3 sequence (DNA): TGTGCCAGTAGGAAGTTCAGCAATCAGCCCCAGCATTTT. Full variable domain (missing parts from reference TRBV19 and TRBJ1-5): DGGITQSPKYLFRKEGQNVTLSCEQNLNHDAMYWYRQDPGQGLRLIYYSQIVNDFQKGDIAEGYSVSREKKESFPLTVTSAQKNPTAFYLCASRKFSNQPQHFGDGTRLSIL.

This clonotype was picked up a small number of times. The chain has TRBV24-1 and TRBJ2-1; 10 bases map to TRBD2. The J segment lost 0 bases and the V segment lost 9 bases, leaving 16 bases of the junction unmatched. This CDR3 region has 19 residues. CDR1 is KGHDR, CDR2 SFDVKD, per germline. The CDR3 DNA follows: TGTGCCACCGGAACCCGCGCCGTTAGCGGGAGGTACTCCTACAATGAGCAGTTCTTC. This sequence encodes CATGTRAVSGRYSYNEQFF.

The chain is built from TRBV9 and TRBJ2-5; 9 nucleotides align to TRBD2. Germline loops: CDR1 SGDLS, CDR2 YYNGEE. V shed 0 bases and J 2 bases; nucleotides not matched to a gene: 14. The length of the CDR3 is 19 residues. In DNA form, the CDR3 reads TGTGCCAGCAGCGTAGCTATGGGCGGGAGGGGGTATGGTCAAGAGACCCAGTACTTC. Its translation: CASSVAMGGRGYGQETQYF.

In this sample, this clonotype turned up many times. This chain connects TRBV5-1 to TRBJ2-7, with 7 bases that match TRBD1. This CDR3 is 13 amino acids long. V gave up 5 bases and J gave up 2 bases; unmatched junction bases: 4. The germline V gene has CDR1 SGHRS and CDR2 YFSETQ. Here the CDR3 reads CASRGTATYEQYF. The CDR3 nucleotides are TGCGCCAGCAGGGGGACAGCCACCTACGAGCAGTACTTC.

This clonotype was found many times. The CDR3 coding sequence is TGTGCCAGCAGCTTGGACCGGCAGACCTACGAGCAGTACTTC. Translation: CASSLDRQTYEQYF. The rearrangement links TRBV5-4 to TRBJ2-7; D call uncertain. Germline lookup yields CDR1 SGHNT and CDR2 YYREEE (reference sequence). The CDR3 extends over 14 amino acids. The V gene lost 0 bases and the J gene lost 2 bases, with 9 bases spanning the gap.

The chain is built from TRBV20-1 and TRBJ2-1; TRBD2 aligns across 10 bases. Losses at the gene ends were 6 bases for V and 8 bases for J; bases not matched to a gene: 10. The V gene's germline CDR1 is DFQATT and CDR2 SNEGSKA (reference sequence). CDR3 length equals 14 residues. The CDR3 reads CSAPTSGKKDEQFF. The CDR3, as DNA: TGCAGTGCCCCTACTAGCGGGAAGAAGGATGAGCAGTTCTTC.